The 21 T cell receptor beta chains below all came from one sample that was sequenced in a study of cytomegalovirus exposure and HLA in healthy donors. 13 Jbeta primers and 60 Vbeta primers were used for the PCR. Profiling relied on immunoSEQ multiplex PCR, and the TCRdb table lists in-frame clones only, not all of them. Of about 160,000 clones in the sample, about four fifths were seen once. The sequenced material came from PBMCs. The receptors derive from a man aged 45-65 years in good health and CMV-seropositive.

Concerning this clone: Different DNA sequences within this sample yield the same CDR3. The J gene is TRBJ2-2, the V gene TRBV9, with D uncertain. Germline CDR1 SGDLS, CDR2 YYNGEE. V was clipped by 0 bases and J by 1 base, with 7 bases between them. The CDR3 loop spans 15 amino acids. Here the CDR3 DNA reads TGTGCCAGCAGCGTAGTCGGCGGGAACACCGGGGAGCTGTTTTTT. Its protein product is CASSVVGGNTGELFF. The complete variable domain, with remaining parts taken from reference TRBV9 and TRBJ2-2, reads DSGVTQTPKHLITATGQRVTLRCSPRSGDLSVYWYQQSLDQGLQFLIQYYNGEERAKGNILERFSAQQFPDLHSELNLSSLELGDSALYFCASSVVGGNTGELFFGEGSRLTVL.

The chain combines TRBV7-3 with TRBJ2-5; TRBD1 agrees at 8 bases. The CDR3 has 14 residues. Trimming cost V 5 bases and J 1 base; bases outside gene matches: 3. Germline V lookup: CDR1 SGHTA, CDR2 FQGTGA. CDR3 sequence: CASSPGTGQETQYF. In DNA, the CDR3 is TGTGCCAGCAGCCCCGGGACAGGCCAAGAGACCCAGTACTTC.

CDR3 region: CASSRGLSYEQYF. CDR3 in DNA: TGTGCCAGCAGCCGAGGACTATCCTACGAGCAGTACTTC. The rearrangement links TRBV4-2 to TRBJ2-7; TRBD2 is a possible D gene (6 bases). Germline V gives CDR1 LGHNA, CDR2 YNFKEQ. V was shortened by 4 bases and J by 1 base, with 8 bases between the two germline ends. There are 13 residues in the CDR3.

The V call is TRBV11-2, the J call TRBJ2-1; 11 bases match TRBD2. Germline loops: CDR1 SGHAT, CDR2 FQNNGV. V trimming: 5 bases; J trimming: 3 bases; junction bases outside the gene matches: 3. The CDR3 length is 15 residues. This CDR3 reads CASSPSGGHYNEQFF. The CDR3 DNA is TGTGCCAGCAGCCCTAGCGGGGGGCACTACAATGAGCAGTTCTTC.

The gene calls are TRBV6-5 and TRBJ1-1, with D possibly TRBD1 on 5 matching bases. Germline-derived CDR1 and CDR2 are MNHEY and SVGAGI. There are 14 residues in the CDR3. The V end lost 7 bases, the J end lost 5 bases, and 17 bases lay between the germline ends. DNA for the CDR3: TGTGCCAGCACGGCAGGGTCTCAGGTGACTGAAGCTTTCTTT. It translates to CASTAGSQVTEAFF.

This chain links TRBV11-2 with TRBJ2-4; 11 bases agree with TRBD2. CDR1 and CDR2 (germline): SGHAT, FQNNGV. The CDR3 loop spans 16 amino acids. With 3 bases clipped from V and 7 bases from J, the junction kept 8 bases outside the gene matches. The DNA for the CDR3 is TGTGCCAGCAGCTTCACTAGCGGGGGCCTCCAGAACATTCAGTACTTC. As protein: CASSFTSGGLQNIQYF.

J is TRBJ1-4 and V is TRBV28; 7 bases line up with TRBD1. The germline V gene has CDR1 MDHEN and CDR2 SYDVKM. V trimming: 8 bases; J trimming: 8 bases; junction bases outside the gene matches: 5. The CDR3 has 12 residues. CDR3 sequence: CASGDRKEKLFF. The CDR3 DNA is TGTGCCAGCGGGGACAGAAAAGAAAAACTGTTTTTT.

The rearrangement uses TRBV6-5 and TRBJ2-7; 9 nucleotides align to TRBD1. CDR1 MNHEY and CDR2 SVGAGI come from the germline V gene. CDR3 length equals 12 residues. Germline trimming cut 9 bases from V and 5 bases from J; bases unmatched to any gene: 5. The CDR3 sequence: CASETGGNEQYF. CDR3 DNA sequence: TGTGCCAGTGAGACAGGGGGGAACGAGCAGTACTTC.

This clone turned up a few times. This chain joins TRBV5-1 and TRBJ2-1, with a possible D match to TRBD1 (6 bases). Trimming took off 4 bases at V and 2 bases at J, with 10 bases between the two ends. The CDR3 sequence is 14 residues long. Germline V lookup: CDR1 SGHRS, CDR2 YFSETQ. CDR3 DNA: TGCGCCAGCAGCCCTGGGGGCACCTACAATGAGCAGTTCTTC. Translating it yields CASSPGGTYNEQFF.

The V and J genes are TRBV28 and TRBJ1-2; D unclear. The CDR3 is made up of 13 amino acids. Germline CDR1 is MDHEN and CDR2 is SYDVKM. V was shortened by 4 bases and J by 7 bases, with 13 bases between the two germline ends. The CDR3, as DNA: TGTGCCAGCAGTTCGGGTTATTTGGGTGGCTACACCTTC. Protein product: CASSSGYLGGYTF.

The V and J genes are TRBV6-6 and TRBJ1-5; D is uncertain. The CDR3 runs to 12 residues. The V gene lost 7 bases and the J gene lost 2 bases, with 6 bases spanning the gap. The germline V gene has CDR1 MNHNY and CDR2 SVGAGI (reference sequence). The CDR3 nucleotides are TGTGCCAGCACAACAGGCAATCAGCCCCAGCATTTT. This codes for CASTTGNQPQHF.

This clone appeared once. The rearrangement links TRBV2 to TRBJ2-1; 16 bases are a match to TRBD2. Trimming cost V 6 bases and J 1 base; bases outside gene matches: 6. CDR3 size: 18 residues. Germline lookup yields CDR1 SNHLY and CDR2 FYNNEI. CDR3 protein: CASSPGLAGGRSYNEQFF. The CDR3 bases are TGTGCCAGCAGCCCGGGACTAGCGGGAGGGCGTTCCTACAATGAGCAGTTCTTC.

V and J are TRBV15 and TRBJ1-5; no definite D call. The V gene lost 3 bases and the J gene lost 4 bases, with 4 bases spanning the gap. The germline V gene encodes CDR1 LNHNV and CDR2 YYDKDF (reference sequence). The CDR3 extends over 12 amino acids. CDR3 sequence (DNA): TGTGCCACCAGCAGGTTAAATCAGCCCCAGCATTTT. Amino acids: CATSRLNQPQHF.

This sequence joins TRBV7-2 and TRBJ2-1; 7 nucleotides align to TRBD1. This CDR3 is built from 13 residues. Germline lookup yields CDR1 SGHTA and CDR2 FQGNSA. V dropped 6 bases and J dropped 3; count of bases not matched to a gene: 2. This CDR3 reads CASRRDSYNEQFF. The CDR3 bases are TGTGCCAGCAGACGGGACAGCTACAATGAGCAGTTCTTC.

The CDR3 nucleotides read TGTGCCAGCAGCCGATGGACTAGCGGGGGGTACGAGCAGTACTTC. Amino acid sequence: CASSRWTSGGYEQYF. V is TRBV13 and J is TRBJ2-5; 14 bases match TRBD2. The J call may be wrong; the DNA end is better matched by TRBJ2-7. Germline V lookup: CDR1 PRHDT, CDR2 FYEKMQ (reference sequence). This CDR3 contains 15 residues.

V is TRBV6-1 and J is TRBJ2-1; TRBD2 is a possible D gene (5 bases). CDR1 and CDR2 (germline): MNHNS, SASEGT. V shed 7 bases and J shed 4 bases, with 17 bases lying between them. CDR3 length equals 15 residues. The CDR3 reads CASTEAGARYNEQFF. The CDR3 DNA is TGTGCCAGCACCGAGGCGGGCGCGAGGTACAATGAGCAGTTCTTC.

The sample holds one count of this clone. V usage is TRBV25-1 and J usage is TRBJ1-2; a possible D gene is TRBD1 (5 bases). Per germline, CDR1 MGHDK and CDR2 SYGVNS. Between the trimmed V and J ends, which lost 1 base and 3 bases, there was a span of 9 bases. The CDR3 spans 14 residues. CDR3 sequence: CASSEWGGDYGYTF. Here the CDR3 DNA reads TGTGCCAGCAGTGAATGGGGGGGTGACTATGGCTACACCTTC.

This chain connects TRBV7-9 to TRBJ1-2, with D possibly TRBD1 on 6 matching bases. This CDR3 contains 15 residues. Per the germline V gene, CDR1 is SEHNR and CDR2 is FQNEAQ (reference sequence). V lost 3 bases and J lost 3, with 14 bases in between. As DNA, the CDR3 is TGTGCCAGCAGCTTCACGGGGGGGCTATACTATGGCTACACCTTC. Residues: CASSFTGGLYYGYTF.

J is TRBJ1-3 and V is TRBV19; TRBD1 might be the D (5 bases). The CDR3 is 15 residues long. Per the germline V gene, CDR1 is LNHDA and CDR2 is SQIVND (reference sequence). V was pared by 3 bases and J by 0 bases, with 9 bases between. CDR3 protein: CASSIGGDSGNTIYF. The DNA of the CDR3 is TGTGCCAGTAGTATCGGAGGGGACTCTGGAAACACCATATATTTT. Full variable domain (rest looked up from reference TRBV19 and TRBJ1-3): DGGITQSPKYLFRKEGQNVTLSCEQNLNHDAMYWYRQDPGQGLRLIYYSQIVNDFQKGDIAEGYSVSREKKESFPLTVTSAQKNPTAFYLCASSIGGDSGNTIYFGEGSWLTVV.

The chain carries TRBV28 and TRBJ2-7, with TRBD2 as a possible D gene (6 bases). The V gene lost 6 bases and the J gene lost 5 bases, with 17 bases spanning the gap. This CDR3 has 14 residues. CDR1 is MDHEN and CDR2 is SYDVKM in the germline V gene. The CDR3 reads CASSSLGGGHEQYF. The CDR3 nucleotides are TGTGCCAGCAGCTCCCTTGGGGGAGGCCACGAGCAGTACTTC.

The rearrangement links TRBV5-6 to TRBJ1-5; D unclear. CDR3 length: 15 residues. Germline CDR1 SGHDT, CDR2 YYEEEE. V lost 2 bases to trimming and J lost 0 bases, with 9 bases between them. In nucleotides, the CDR3 is TGTGCCAGCAGCTTTCGAGGAAATAGCAATCAGCCCCAGCATTTT. It translates to CASSFRGNSNQPQHF.